This record looks at one T cell receptor (beta chain) sequence and its context. The sample originates from a study of blood T cell repertoires in COVID-19. The CDR3 loop spans 15 amino acids. Germline CDR1 reads DFQATT; CDR2 reads SNEGSKA (reference sequence). The ends lost 3 bases at V and 1 base at J; junction bases unmatched: 8. Data came from immunoSEQ multiplex PCR; TCRdb stores just in-frame clones and leaves some out. This table has roughly 120,000 clones, about 84% appearing once. The rearrangement uses TRBV20-1 and TRBJ2-5, with TRBD1 identical over 7 bases. This TCR was sampled from a woman aged 55-69 years with acute or convalescent COVID-19. Sequenced input: peripheral blood. The CDR3, as DNA: TGCAGTGCTAGTCAGGGGGTCGTTAGCCAAGAGACCCAGTACTTC. Translation: CSASQGVVSQETQYF.